This is a list of T cell receptor beta chains from one sample in a study of CD8 T cells in ankylosing spondylitis. TCRdb ran MiXCR on the 5' RACE reads and lists one entry per CDR3 protein. Among about 750,000 distinct CDR3 sequences listed, 19% were seen once. The sequencing input was blood, either unsorted or a sorted T cell fraction (not recorded which). The receptors shown here come from a male donor with ankylosing spondylitis. Each CDR3 is given with its conserved first and last residue. D genes are given only for firm matches. The size field is filled for only some rows; it gives once, few, many or a size class.

v_call	j_call	d_call	clone_size	cdr3_nt	cdr3_aa
TRBV6-1	TRBJ2-1	-	-	TGTGCCAGCAGCCTAGGCACCTTGGGGGCTTACAATGAGCAGTTCTTC	CASSLGTLGAYNEQFF
TRBV7-9	TRBJ2-7	TRBD1	-	TGTGCCAGCAGCTCGGACAGGGGATCCATCGAGCAGTACTTC	CASSSDRGSIEQYF
TRBV7-3	TRBJ2-2	TRBD2	-	TGTGCCAGCAGCTTATACGGGGCGGGAGACACCGGGGAGCTGTTTTTT	CASSLYGAGDTGELFF
TRBV20-1	TRBJ2-7	-	-	TGCAGTGCTAGGAACCCGGGGGCCTACGAGCAGTACTTC	CSARNPGAYEQYF
TRBV7-8	TRBJ1-2	-	few	TGTGCCAGCAGGCCCGATTTAGGATCTAACTATGGCTACACCTTC	CASRPDLGSNYGYTF
TRBV7-6	TRBJ2-5	TRBD1	few	TGTGCCAGCAGCGCAGACGGACAGGGCCAAGAGACCCAGTACTTC	CASSADGQGQETQYF
TRBV5-1	TRBJ2-2	-	-	TGCGCCAGCAGCTCTACGACAGAGAACACCGGGGAGCTGTTTTTT	CASSSTTENTGELFF
TRBV4-1	TRBJ1-5	-	-	TGCGCCAGCAGCCAAGATAGGGGGTCGACACTCTATCAGCCCCAGCATTTT	CASSQDRGSTLYQPQHF
TRBV7-8	TRBJ2-3	-	-	TGTGCCAGCAGTCGGGGGACTGTGCTCACAGATACGCAGTATTTT	CASSRGTVLTDTQYF
TRBV29-1	TRBJ2-5	-	few	TGCAGCGTTGAAAGGCGAGGAGAGTTTCAAGAGACCCAGTACTTC	CSVERRGEFQETQYF
TRBV7-2	TRBJ2-7	-	-	TGTGCCAGCAGCTCGTCCAGGGTCCGGTCCTACGAGCAGTACTTC	CASSSSRVRSYEQYF
TRBV12-3/TRBV12-4	TRBJ1-3	-	few	TGTGCCAGCAGTACTACAGGAGGAAACACCATATATTTT	CASSTTGGNTIYF
TRBV12-3/TRBV12-4	TRBJ1-3	-	-	TGTGCCAGCAGTTTGAGTCAACCTGGAAACACCATATATTTT	CASSLSQPGNTIYF
TRBV5-5	TRBJ2-3	-	-	TGTGCCACCAACCGGCAGTCCGGTACAGATACGCAGTATTTT	CATNRQSGTDTQYF
TRBV6-2/TRBV6-3	TRBJ2-1	TRBD1	-	TGTGCCAGCAGGCAGCGACAGGGTGGGGGCAATGAGCAGTTCTTC	CASRQRQGGGNEQFF
TRBV12-3/TRBV12-4	TRBJ2-3	TRBD2	few	TGTGCCAGCAGTGACCTAGCGGCTAACACAGATACGCAGTATTTT	CASSDLAANTDTQYF
TRBV5-6	TRBJ1-5	-	many	TGTGCCAGCAGCTGGCGGTTAAATCAGCCCCAGCATTTT	CASSWRLNQPQHF
TRBV18	TRBJ1-1	-	-	TGTGCCAGCTCACCACCTGGCCCTCTGAGGAACACTGAAGCTTTCTTT	CASSPPGPLRNTEAFF
TRBV27	TRBJ2-1	-	-	TGTGCCAGCAGTCCCCCTTATGGGAACTCCTACAATGAGCAGTTCTTC	CASSPPYGNSYNEQFF
TRBV12-3/TRBV12-4	TRBJ2-5	TRBD2	-	TGTGCCAGCAGTTTAGAGGGACTAGCGGGAGCCCAAGAGACCCAGTACTTC	CASSLEGLAGAQETQYF
TRBV29-1	TRBJ1-2	-	many	TGCAGCGCCCGGCAGGGAGGGTATGGCTACACCTTC	CSARQGGYGYTF
TRBV2	TRBJ2-5	-	few	TGTGCCAGCAGTGTGCGGGGAGTGGGAGAGACCCAGTACTTC	CASSVRGVGETQYF
TRBV20-1	TRBJ1-6	-	-	TGCAGTGCTCGAGCCAGGGGAGATTCACCCCTCCACTTT	CSARARGDSPLHF
TRBV29-1	TRBJ1-1	-	few	TGCAGCGTTGAAGAAGGGCATCGGGCTTTCTTT	CSVEEGHRAFF
TRBV9	TRBJ1-2	-	few	TGTGCCAGCAGCGTCCAGTCGGGGGCTGGACCGAGCGGCTACACCTTC	CASSVQSGAGPSGYTF
TRBV29-1	TRBJ1-1	-	few	TGCAGCGTTGAACGGGGGAGAAGGGACACTGAAGCTTTCTTT	CSVERGRRDTEAFF
TRBV29-1	TRBJ2-5	-	few	TGCAGCGTTTTACAGGGAGAAGAGACCCAGTACTTC	CSVLQGEETQYF
TRBV10-3	TRBJ1-4	-	-	TGTGCCATCAGTGAAAGGGTGCTTGGGGAAAAACTGTTTTTT	CAISERVLGEKLFF
TRBV28	TRBJ1-6	-	few	TGTGCCAGCAGGTTGACAGAAAGTTCACCCCTCCACTTT	CASRLTESSPLHF
TRBV11-2	TRBJ2-7	-	-	TGTGCCAGCAGCTTGTTGACTAACTACGAGCAGTACTTC	CASSLLTNYEQYF
TRBV29-1	TRBJ1-1	-	-	TGCAGCGTTACAGGACTTCGGGACACTGAAGCTTTCTTT	CSVTGLRDTEAFF
TRBV11-1	TRBJ2-7	TRBD1	-	TGTGCCAGCAGCCTCTGGGACAGCCCTAACGAGCAGTACTTC	CASSLWDSPNEQYF
TRBV7-6	TRBJ2-3	TRBD2	-	TGTGCCAGCAGCTCCCTAGCGGGAGTAGCAGATACGCAGTATTTT	CASSSLAGVADTQYF
TRBV4-1	TRBJ1-1	-	-	TGCGCCAGCAGCCAAGATTGGGAAACTGAAGCTTTCTTT	CASSQDWETEAFF
TRBV4-1	TRBJ2-3	-	-	TGCGCCAGCAGCCAAGTAACGGTTAGCACAGATACGCAGTATTTT	CASSQVTVSTDTQYF
TRBV29-1	TRBJ1-1	-	many	TGCAGCGTTGGGGGGGCGGGGAACACTGAAGCTTTCTTT	CSVGGAGNTEAFF
TRBV20-1	TRBJ1-4	TRBD1	few	TGCAGGGCTGGTGAGCAGGGGGTGGCAACTAATGAAAAACTGTTTTTT	CRAGEQGVATNEKLFF
TRBV12-3/TRBV12-4	TRBJ2-7	TRBD2	many	TGTGCCAGCAGTTTAAGCGGGGGGGTCTCCTACGAGCAGTACTTC	CASSLSGGVSYEQYF
TRBV3-1	TRBJ1-1	-	few	TGTGCCAGCAGCCACCTAGGCACGGAGAACACTGAAGCTTTCTTT	CASSHLGTENTEAFF
TRBV10-3	TRBJ1-1	-	few	TGTGCCATCAGACGGACAGACAACACTGAAGCTTTCTTT	CAIRRTDNTEAFF
TRBV28	TRBJ1-1	-	few	TGTGCCAGCAGGGGATACATGAACACTGAAGCTTTCTTT	CASRGYMNTEAFF
TRBV12-3/TRBV12-4	TRBJ2-4	TRBD1	-	TGTGCCAGCAGTGTAACAGGGGCAGGGGCCAAAAACATTCAGTACTTC	CASSVTGAGAKNIQYF
TRBV7-3	TRBJ2-7	-	-	TGTGCCAGCAGCTTACGCCCAGGGCGCGAGCAGTACTTC	CASSLRPGREQYF
TRBV7-2	TRBJ1-5	-	few	TGTGCCAGCAGCCCCCAACTCAATCAGCCCCAGCATTTT	CASSPQLNQPQHF
TRBV2	TRBJ2-7	-	few	TGTGCCAGCAGTGAAGCCCAGCCGACACAGGGAAGCGAGCAGTACTTC	CASSEAQPTQGSEQYF
TRBV30	TRBJ2-7	-	-	TGTGCCCACGGTCGGGTTGGGGACGAGCAGTACTTC	CAHGRVGDEQYF
TRBV9	TRBJ2-3	-	-	TGTGCCAGCAGCCCTGGGGTGGTAAGCACAGATACGCAGTATTTT	CASSPGVVSTDTQYF
TRBV7-6	TRBJ2-7	TRBD2	-	TGTGCCAGCAGCTGGGGACCCGGGGGGGGGCGCGGCATCAACATCTACGAGCAGTACTTC	CASSWGPGGGRGINIYEQYF
TRBV12-3/TRBV12-4	TRBJ1-1	-	many	TGTGCCAGCAGTTTAAGGGGAATTGATACTGAAGCTTTCTTT	CASSLRGIDTEAFF
TRBV29-1	TRBJ2-2	-	few	TGCAGCGTTGAGGACCATAGTTCCGGGGAGCTGTTTTTT	CSVEDHSSGELFF
TRBV9	TRBJ2-7	TRBD2	few	TGTGCCAGCAGCGTCGGACTAGCGGGGCCTTCCTACGAGCAGTACTTC	CASSVGLAGPSYEQYF
TRBV6-1	TRBJ1-4	-	-	TGTGCCAGCCAGGGCTATACGGATGAAAAACTGTTTTTT	CASQGYTDEKLFF
TRBV7-8	TRBJ2-7	TRBD1	-	TGTGCCAGCAGCTTACGCGACAGGGCGACCTACGAGCAGTACTTC	CASSLRDRATYEQYF
TRBV5-8	TRBJ2-4	TRBD1	-	TGTGCCAGCAGCGGGGACAGGGGAGGCATTCAGTACTTC	CASSGDRGGIQYF
TRBV10-3	TRBJ1-1	-	many	TGTGCCATCAGTGAGGGGGGGACTGAAGCTTTCTTT	CAISEGGTEAFF
TRBV4-1	TRBJ1-3	-	-	TGCGCCAGCAGCCAAGCCGCGACAGCGGAGAGCTCTGGAAACACCATATATTTT	CASSQAATAESSGNTIYF
TRBV5-1	TRBJ1-1	-	few	TGCGCCAGCAGCTTGGCTGGCCAAACTGAAGCTTTCTTT	CASSLAGQTEAFF
TRBV2	TRBJ1-6	-	-	TGTGCCAGCTTCACAGGGAAGGGGTCACCCCTCCACTTT	CASFTGKGSPLHF
TRBV3-1	TRBJ1-3	-	-	TGTGCCAGCAGCCAACTCGGTGGGAACACCATATATTTT	CASSQLGGNTIYF
TRBV6-1	TRBJ2-3	TRBD2	-	TGTGCCAGCAGGGGACTAGCGTTATTAGATACGCAGTATTTT	CASRGLALLDTQYF